The 29 T cell receptor beta chains below all came from one sample that was sequenced in a study of T cells in Graves' hyperthyroidism and ophthalmopathy. RNA transcripts provided the source from which TCR beta CDR3 regions were amplified. TCR CDR3 underwent first-round RT-PCR with the HTBI primer set. Each CDR3 protein gets one entry after TCRdb re-called the multiplex PCR reads with MiXCR. The sample consists of fewer than 700,000 distinct CDR3 sequences, around 15% of them appearing once. Sequencing was done on a sample of blood. These receptors were taken from a woman aged 25 to 39 with Graves' hyperthyroidism.

The sample holds many counts of this clonotype. The genes are TRBV7-8 and TRBJ2-1; no clear D. The V gene lost 6 bases and the J gene lost 6 bases, with 6 bases spanning the gap. The CDR3 covers 11 residues. CDR1 and CDR2 from the germline V gene are SGHVS and FQNEAQ. In DNA form, the CDR3 reads TGTGCCAGCAGTTCAACCAATGAGCAGTTCTTC. Translated, it gives CASSSTNEQFF.

This clonotype was seen many times. V and J are TRBV30 and TRBJ1-1; D perhaps matches TRBD1 (5 bases). V lost 0 bases, J lost 7 bases, and 9 bases lay in between. The CDR3 contains 12 residues. The germline V gene encodes CDR1 GTSNPN and CDR2 SVGIG (reference sequence). In DNA form, the CDR3 reads TGTGCCTGGAGTGTACGCAGGGATGAAGCTTTCTTT. Translated, it gives CAWSVRRDEAFF.

The sample holds many counts of this clonotype. The chain has TRBV28 and TRBJ2-7; the D is unclear. Germline V lookup: CDR1 MDHEN, CDR2 SYDVKM. The CDR3 runs 13 residues. The V and J ends lost 8 bases and 0 bases respectively, with 11 bases between them. The CDR3 spells CASVESSSYEQYF. The CDR3 bases are TGTGCCAGCGTTGAGTCGAGCTCCTACGAGCAGTACTTC.

This clonotype was seen many times. This chain joins TRBV28 and TRBJ1-6, with D unresolved. Germline assignment: CDR1 MDHEN and CDR2 SYDVKM. The CDR3 sequence is 15 residues long. Trimming shortened V by 2 bases and J by 6 bases, and 11 bases separated the two germline ends. As DNA, the CDR3 is TGTGCCAGCAGTTTAGGTCCCGTATCTAATTCACCCCTCCACTTT. Protein: CASSLGPVSNSPLHF.

This clonotype has a count of ten or more. The rearrangement links TRBV20-1 to TRBJ2-7; maybe TRBD1 (5 bases). The CDR3 loop spans 15 amino acids. V lost 1 base and J 0 bases, leaving 13 bases between the germline ends. Germline assignment: CDR1 DFQATT and CDR2 SNEGSKA (reference sequence). CDR3: CSARVLTANSYEQYF. The CDR3 nucleotides are TGCAGTGCTAGAGTGCTGACAGCGAACTCCTACGAGCAGTACTTC.

The chain uses TRBV30 and TRBJ1-1, with D perhaps TRBD1 (6 bases). The V and J ends lost 3 bases and 3 bases respectively, with 20 bases between them. Germline CDR1 is GTSNPN and CDR2 is SVGIG (reference sequence). This CDR3 is 16 amino acids long. CDR3 sequence: CAWRPQQGSFDTEAFF. CDR3 nucleotides: TGTGCCTGGAGGCCCCAACAGGGAAGCTTCGACACTGAAGCTTTCTTT. The entire variable domain, with the rest obtained from reference TRBV30 and TRBJ1-1, is as follows: SQTIHQWPATLVQPVGSPLSLECTVEGTSNPNLYWYRQAAGRGLQLLFYSVGIGQISSEVPQNLSASRPQDRQFILSSKKLLLSDSGFYLCAWRPQQGSFDTEAFFGQGTRLTVV.

This chain connects TRBV20-1 to TRBJ2-4; 8 nucleotides match TRBD2. The CDR3 is made up of 13 amino acids. V shed 5 bases and J 3 bases; nucleotides not matched to a gene: 3. CDR1 and CDR2 (germline): DFQATT, SNEGSKA (reference sequence). The CDR3 DNA is TGCAGTGCTCCCAGCGGGGGCAAAAACATTCAGTACTTC. Protein sequence: CSAPSGGKNIQYF.

The chain has TRBV3-1 and TRBJ2-1; 7 positions agree with TRBD1. From germline, CDR1 is LGHDT and CDR2 YNNKEL (reference sequence). The CDR3 extends over 12 amino acids. The V and J ends lost 7 bases and 9 bases, in that order; junction bases with no gene match: 6. The CDR3 nucleotides are TGTGCCAGCACCAGAACAGGGGTTGAGCAGTTCTTC. Its protein is CASTRTGVEQFF.

J is TRBJ2-2 and V is TRBV9; 9 positions match TRBD1. Germline CDR1 SGDLS, CDR2 YYNGEE. CDR3 length: 17 residues. The V segment lost 1 base and the J segment 3 bases; nucleotides outside the gene matches: 7. The CDR3: CASSVNRGRMDTGELFF. The CDR3 coding sequence is TGTGCCAGCAGCGTAAACAGGGGGCGTATGGACACCGGGGAGCTGTTTTTT.

The chain combines TRBV20-1 with TRBJ2-1; 8 nucleotides match TRBD2. CDR3 length equals 16 residues. Unmatched junction bases numbered 9, after V lost 4 bases and J lost 1 base. CDR1 is DFQATT, CDR2 SNEGSKA, per germline (reference sequence). CDR3 sequence (DNA): TGCAGTGCTATCATTCCCGGGAGGGGGTCCTACAATGAGCAGTTCTTC. This gives the protein CSAIIPGRGSYNEQFF.

Only a few counts were recorded for this clonotype. The CDR3 nucleotides are TGTGCCAGCTCACAGGGCGTGGGGGGGGCCAACGTCCTGACTTTC. Amino acids: CASSQGVGGANVLTF. The V and J genes are TRBV28 and TRBJ2-6, with TRBD1 as a possible D gene (6 bases). Germline loops: CDR1 MDHEN, CDR2 SYDVKM. The CDR3 has 15 amino acids. Trimming cost V 8 bases and J 4 bases, with 15 bases left between them.

This clonotype was recorded many times. V and J are TRBV5-1 and TRBJ1-1; D call uncertain. Germline CDR1 reads SGHRS; CDR2 reads YFSETQ. V gave up 0 bases and J gave up 4 bases, with 13 bases separating them. This CDR3 region has 15 residues. CDR3 amino acids: CASSLGPGVGTEAFF. The CDR3 DNA reads as TGCGCCAGCAGCTTGGGGCCGGGAGTCGGCACTGAAGCTTTCTTT.

This clonotype was detected only a few times. CDR3 coding DNA: TGCAGTGCTAGCAAAGGGGACTCCTACAATGAGCAGTTCTTC. This translates into CSASKGDSYNEQFF. V is TRBV20-1 and J is TRBJ2-1; maybe TRBD1 (5 bases). V dropped 3 bases and J dropped 0 bases, with 9 bases sitting between them. The CDR3 runs to 14 residues. Germline-derived CDR1 and CDR2 are DFQATT and SNEGSKA (reference sequence).

V and J are TRBV7-2 and TRBJ2-1, with 10 bases that match TRBD2. Germline-derived CDR1 and CDR2 are SGHTA and FQGNSA. This CDR3 has 18 amino acids. V lost 2 bases to trimming and J lost 9 bases; unmatched junction nucleotides: 16. The CDR3 DNA follows: TGTGCCAGCAGCTTACCCCGGACTAGCGGAGGGGTTTTCGGTGAGCAGTTCTTC. This sequence encodes CASSLPRTSGGVFGEQFF.

There are a few counts of this clonotype. The chain uses TRBV20-1 and TRBJ2-1; 12 positions agree with TRBD2. CDR1 and CDR2 (germline): DFQATT, SNEGSKA (reference sequence). The J segment lost 3 bases and the V segment lost 3 bases, leaving 12 bases of the junction unmatched. The CDR3 length is 18 residues. The CDR3 region is CSARRPGLAGLHYNEQFF. The CDR3 coding sequence is TGCAGTGCTAGGAGACCGGGACTAGCGGGCCTTCACTACAATGAGCAGTTCTTC.

The CDR3 nucleotides are TGTGCCAGCACATCAACTAATGAAAAACTGTTTTTT. Its protein product is CASTSTNEKLFF. This chain links TRBV7-9 with TRBJ1-4; D gene ambiguous. The ends were cut back, 7 bases at V and 0 bases at J, with 3 bases in the middle. There are 12 residues in the CDR3. Germline V CDR1 and CDR2: SEHNR, FQNEAQ (reference sequence).

Comments on this clonotype: A much larger clonotype is one base distant, so this may be a read error. The rearrangement links TRBV20-1 to TRBJ2-1; TRBD1 is a possible D gene (5 bases). Per the germline V gene, CDR1 is DFQATT and CDR2 is SNEGSKA (reference sequence). CDR3 size: 13 residues. The CDR3 bases are TGCAGTGTTAGAGCTAGGACACACAATGAGCAGTTCTTC. Its protein product is CSVRARTHNEQFF.

This clonotype occurred many times. The chain uses TRBV3-1 and TRBJ1-5; D is unresolved. V was trimmed by 4 bases and J by 0 bases, leaving 13 bases between them. The CDR3 covers 16 residues. The germline V gene has CDR1 LGHDT and CDR2 YNNKEL (reference sequence). The CDR3 loop is CASSPDRSYSNQPQHF. The CDR3 nucleotides are TGTGCCAGCAGCCCGGACCGCTCCTATAGCAATCAGCCCCAGCATTTT.

This chain uses TRBV12-3 or TRBV12-4 with TRBJ1-4; D is possibly TRBD1 (6 bases). V was shortened by 6 bases and J by 6 bases, with 17 bases between the two germline ends. This CDR3 has 15 residues. The CDR3 coding sequence is TGTGCCAGCAGCCAAGAGGGGACATCTCATGAAAAACTGTTTTTT. Protein product: CASSQEGTSHEKLFF.

A few counts support this clonotype. The chain is built from TRBV20-1 and TRBJ2-3, with 7 positions matching TRBD1. Germline V lookup: CDR1 DFQATT, CDR2 SNEGSKA (reference sequence). The CDR3 runs to 15 residues. V shed 6 bases and J 5 bases; nucleotides not matched to a gene: 14. As DNA, the CDR3 is TGCAGTGCGGCACCGCTAGAGGGGGCAAAAGATACGCAGTATTTT. This gives the protein CSAAPLEGAKDTQYF.

This clonotype occurred a few times. The rearrangement uses TRBV28 and TRBJ1-1; D is possibly TRBD1 (5 bases). V dropped 6 bases and J dropped 4 bases, with 15 bases sitting between them. The CDR3 contains 14 residues. CDR1 and CDR2 from the germline V gene are MDHEN and SYDVKM. CDR3 residues: CASSLLRGSTEAFF. The CDR3 bases are TGTGCCAGCAGCCTCCTCCGGGGGTCCACTGAAGCTTTCTTT.

In this sample, this clonotype turned up many times. The chain is built from TRBV11-2 and TRBJ2-1, with D possibly TRBD2 on 5 matching bases. The V gene's germline CDR1 is SGHAT and CDR2 FQNNGV. There are 14 residues in the CDR3. With 5 bases removed from V and 5 bases from J, the gap between germline ends came to 13 bases. The CDR3 DNA follows: TGTGCCAGCAGCGCGCGGGCCGCAAACAATGAGCAGTTCTTC. Residues: CASSARAANNEQFF.

The chain carries TRBV28 and TRBJ1-6; D remains ambiguous. This CDR3 has 18 amino acids. Germline lookup yields CDR1 MDHEN and CDR2 SYDVKM. Trimming removed 6 bases from V and 8 bases from J, with 26 bases in between. CDR3 sequence: CASSHRALKRAVHSPLHF. The CDR3 DNA is TGTGCCAGCAGCCATCGGGCCCTTAAGAGGGCTGTGCATTCACCCCTCCACTTT.

This clonotype was counted ten times or more. The chain couples TRBV2 to TRBJ2-5, with a weak D call TRBD2 (5 bases). Germline CDR1 is SNHLY and CDR2 is FYNNEI. Trimming took 6 bases from V and 3 from J, leaving 5 bases between them. The CDR3 contains 11 residues. The CDR3 region is CASREEETQYF. The CDR3 bases are TGTGCCAGCAGGGAGGAAGAGACCCAGTACTTC.

This clonotype was counted between two and nine times. The chain joins TRBV6-1 to TRBJ1-3, with 7 bases that match TRBD1. This CDR3 spans 15 amino acids. Germline V gene sequence: CDR1 MNHNS, CDR2 SASEGT. Unmatched junction bases numbered 6, after V lost 7 bases and J lost 0 bases. The CDR3: CASKADRYSGNTIYF. The CDR3 nucleotides are TGTGCCAGCAAAGCGGACAGGTACTCTGGAAACACCATATATTTT.

The chain is built from TRBV14 and TRBJ1-1, with a tentative D call TRBD1 (5 bases). CDR3 length: 15 residues. V shed 1 base and J shed 0 bases, with 9 bases lying between them. The germline gives CDR1 SGHDN, CDR2 FVKESK. The CDR3 here is CASSQGGLLNTEAFF. The CDR3 DNA reads as TGTGCCAGCAGCCAAGGGGGGTTATTGAACACTGAAGCTTTCTTT.

This clonotype was detected many times. The chain couples TRBV20-1 to TRBJ2-1; 12 positions agree with TRBD2. Germline assignment: CDR1 DFQATT and CDR2 SNEGSKA (reference sequence). V dropped 0 bases and J dropped 8; count of bases not matched to a gene: 8. The CDR3 extends over 16 amino acids. Here the CDR3 DNA reads TGCAGTGCTAGAGATTCTCTAGCGGGAGGGAAGCATGAGCAGTTCTTC. This translates into CSARDSLAGGKHEQFF.

The sample holds many counts of this clonotype. This chain links TRBV6-1 with TRBJ1-2; D gene unclear. This CDR3 is built from 14 residues. V shed 5 bases and J shed 3 bases, with 13 bases lying between them. Germline V gene sequence: CDR1 MNHNS, CDR2 SASEGT. In DNA, the CDR3 is TGTGCCAGCAGTCCTCGGGATTTCGACTATGGCTACACCTTC. Its protein is CASSPRDFDYGYTF.

The gene calls are TRBV7-6 and TRBJ2-2; 7 nucleotides align to TRBD1. The CDR3 loop spans 13 amino acids. V trimming: 8 bases; J trimming: 6 bases; junction bases outside the gene matches: 6. Germline CDR1 SGHVS, CDR2 FNYEAQ. CDR3 in amino acids: CASLTGTSGELFF. Written as DNA, the CDR3 is TGTGCCAGCCTGACAGGGACGTCCGGGGAGCTGTTTTTT.